A selection of T cell receptor beta chains follows, all from one sample in a study of shared T cell receptors in the human thymus. Using immunoSEQ multiplex PCR, the repertoire was profiled, and TCRdb retains in-frame clones only, with some absent. In the table there are hundreds of thousands of clones, around 87% of which are singletons. The same specimen was also included in a second study, on human thymus T cells.

The sequenced sample consisted of thymocytes. The receptors stem from a boy younger than two with a congenital heart defect. CDR3s include the opening cysteine and the closing phenylalanine or tryptophan. D genes are given only for firm matches.

V: TRBV6-1; length: 16; J: TRBJ2-5; D: TRBD2; DNA: TGTGCCAGCAGTGAGGTTCGGGACGGGGGGAAAGAGACCCAGTACTTC; CDR3: CASSEVRDGGKETQYF
V: TRBV14; length: 17; J: TRBJ2-5; D: TRBD1; DNA: TGTGCCAGCAGCCAAGATCGGGGGACAGGGCTCCAAGAGACCCAGTACTTC; CDR3: CASSQDRGTGLQETQYF
V: TRBV27; length: 12; J: TRBJ1-4; D: -; DNA: TGTGCCAGCAGCCCCCGGGGTGAAAAACTGTTTTTT; CDR3: CASSPRGEKLFF
V: TRBV19; length: 15; J: TRBJ2-5; D: -; DNA: TGTGCCAGTACCCCGAAGACTGACAGACAAGAGACCCAGTACTTC; CDR3: CASTPKTDRQETQYF
V: TRBV6-5; length: 16; J: TRBJ2-7; D: TRBD2; DNA: TGTGCCAGCAGTTACCCGGGGACTAGCGGGAACTACGAGCAGTACTTC; CDR3: CASSYPGTSGNYEQYF
V: TRBV29-1; length: 13; J: TRBJ2-5; D: TRBD1; DNA: TGCAGCGTTGACCAGGGGGCTTGCGAGACCCAGTACTTC; CDR3: CSVDQGACETQYF
V: TRBV15; length: 18; J: TRBJ2-1; D: TRBD2; DNA: TGTGCCACCAGCGGCAACCGATTACTAGCGGGAGGTTGCAATGAGCAGTTCTTC; CDR3: CATSGNRLLAGGCNEQFF
V: TRBV10-3; length: 13; J: TRBJ1-1; D: -; DNA: TGTGCCATCAGGGAGTTCGGTGGCACTGAAGCTTTCTTT; CDR3: CAIREFGGTEAFF
V: TRBV7-9; length: 14; J: TRBJ2-7; D: TRBD1; DNA: TGTGCCAGCAGCTGGGGACAGGGGGGATACGAGCAGTACTTC; CDR3: CASSWGQGGYEQYF
V: TRBV11-1; length: 16; J: TRBJ2-1; D: TRBD2; DNA: TGTGCCAGCAGCTTATGGTCACTAGCGGGGCTTAATGAGCAGTTCTTC; CDR3: CASSLWSLAGLNEQFF
V: TRBV6-5; length: 15; J: TRBJ2-3; D: TRBD2; DNA: TGTGCCAGCAGCAGGCGGGAGAAGGGCACAGATACGCAGTATTTT; CDR3: CASSRREKGTDTQYF
V: TRBV14; length: 15; J: TRBJ2-2; D: TRBD1; DNA: TGTGCCAGCAGCCAAGATCGACAGGGTCACGGGGAGCTGTTTTTT; CDR3: CASSQDRQGHGELFF
V: TRBV5-1; length: 17; J: TRBJ2-2; D: TRBD1; DNA: TGCGCCAGCAGCTACTGGGACAGGGTTATAATCACCGGGGAGCTGTTTTTT; CDR3: CASSYWDRVIITGELFF
V: TRBV27; length: 16; J: TRBJ2-7; D: TRBD2; DNA: TGTGCCAGCAGCCTTGGACTAGCGGGAGGGCCGTACGAGCAGTACTTC; CDR3: CASSLGLAGGPYEQYF
V: TRBV28; length: 18; J: TRBJ1-1; D: TRBD1; DNA: TGTGCCAGCAGTTTGATCCGTGACAGGGGATCAATGAACACTGAAGCTTTCTTT; CDR3: CASSLIRDRGSMNTEAFF
V: TRBV27; length: 19; J: TRBJ1-6; D: TRBD1; DNA: TGTGCCAGCAGTTTAAGGGGGCACGATTACAGGGAGAGTAATTCACCCCTCCACTTT; CDR3: CASSLRGHDYRESNSPLHF
V: TRBV28; length: 16; J: TRBJ1-2; D: -; DNA: TGTGCCAGCATGGCCCCCGTGATGGGGGGTGGAAGGGGCTACACCTTC; CDR3: CASMAPVMGGGRGYTF
V: TRBV29-1; length: 14; J: TRBJ1-1; D: -; DNA: TGCAGCACCCAGGGGAGAGAGAGGAACACTGAAGCTTTCTTT; CDR3: CSTQGRERNTEAFF
V: TRBV11-2; length: 14; J: TRBJ1-4; D: -; DNA: TGTGCCAGCAGAACGGACAGAACTAATGAAAAACTGTTTTTT; CDR3: CASRTDRTNEKLFF
V: TRBV9; length: 18; J: TRBJ2-2; D: -; DNA: TGTGCCAGCAGCGTAGCCCCTCATGGGACATTGAACACCGGGGAGCTGTTTTTT; CDR3: CASSVAPHGTLNTGELFF
V: TRBV11-2; length: 15; J: TRBJ2-2; D: TRBD2; DNA: TGTGCCAGCAGCCCTCGCGGGAGCGGTACCGGGGAGCTGTTTTTT; CDR3: CASSPRGSGTGELFF
V: TRBV6-5; length: 14; J: TRBJ1-4; D: -; DNA: TGTGCCAGCAGGCCCAGACACGGTAATGAAAAACTGTTTTTT; CDR3: CASRPRHGNEKLFF
V: TRBV19; length: 12; J: TRBJ2-7; D: -; DNA: TGTGCCAGTAGTAGTCCAGGGTACGAGCAGTACTTC; CDR3: CASSSPGYEQYF
V: TRBV6-5; length: 15; J: TRBJ1-4; D: -; DNA: TGTGCCAGCAGTTACGGGCAGATTAGGGAGGAAAAACTGTTTTTT; CDR3: CASSYGQIREEKLFF